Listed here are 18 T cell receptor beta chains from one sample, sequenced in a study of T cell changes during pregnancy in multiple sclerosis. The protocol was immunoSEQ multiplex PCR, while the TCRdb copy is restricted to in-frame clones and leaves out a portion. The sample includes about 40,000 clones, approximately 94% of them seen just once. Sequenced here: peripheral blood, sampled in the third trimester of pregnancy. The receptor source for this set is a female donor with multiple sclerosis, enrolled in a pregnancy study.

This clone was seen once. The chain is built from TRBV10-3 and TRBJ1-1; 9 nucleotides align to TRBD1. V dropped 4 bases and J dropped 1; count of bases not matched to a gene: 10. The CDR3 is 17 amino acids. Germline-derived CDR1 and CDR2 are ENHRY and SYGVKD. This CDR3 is CAISGGDREFGNTEAFF. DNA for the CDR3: TGTGCCATCAGTGGGGGGGACAGGGAGTTTGGGAACACTGAAGCTTTCTTT.

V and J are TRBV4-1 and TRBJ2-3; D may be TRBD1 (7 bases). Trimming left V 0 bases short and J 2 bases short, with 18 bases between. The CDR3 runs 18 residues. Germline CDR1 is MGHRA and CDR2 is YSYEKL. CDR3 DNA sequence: TGCGCCAGCAGCCAAGATTTCACCGGGGGACAGAACACAGATACGCAGTATTTT. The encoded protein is CASSQDFTGGQNTDTQYF.

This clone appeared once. The DNA for the CDR3 is TGTGCCAGCAGCCCCCGGGGACAGGGAATCTTCGGGACTGAAGCTTTCTTT. Its translation: CASSPRGQGIFGTEAFF. The chain has TRBV11-2 and TRBJ1-1, with TRBD1 matching over 9 bases. Germline V lookup: CDR1 SGHAT, CDR2 FQNNGV. The CDR3 length is 17 residues. The junction had 15 bases not matched to a gene; V was cut back by 5 bases and J by 5 bases.

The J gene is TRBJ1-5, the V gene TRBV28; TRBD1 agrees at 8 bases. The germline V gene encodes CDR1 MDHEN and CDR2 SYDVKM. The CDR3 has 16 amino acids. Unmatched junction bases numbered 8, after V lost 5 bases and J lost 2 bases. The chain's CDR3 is CASSETRGPGNQPQHF. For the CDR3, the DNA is TGTGCCAGCAGTGAGACCAGGGGGCCGGGCAATCAGCCCCAGCATTTT.

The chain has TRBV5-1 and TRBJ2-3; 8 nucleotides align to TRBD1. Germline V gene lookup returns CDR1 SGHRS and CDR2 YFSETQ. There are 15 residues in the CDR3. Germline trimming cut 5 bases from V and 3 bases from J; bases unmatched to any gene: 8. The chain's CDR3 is CASSPGQGSTDTQYF. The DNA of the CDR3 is TGCGCCAGCAGTCCCGGACAGGGTAGTACAGATACGCAGTATTTT.

For the CDR3, the DNA is TGTGCCAGCAGCTTACCCGGGACAGGAAGGGATGGCTACACCTTC. It specifies CASSLPGTGRDGYTF. The genes are TRBV7-2 and TRBJ1-2; 8 nucleotides line up with TRBD1. Germline lookup yields CDR1 SGHTA and CDR2 FQGNSA. Trimming cost V 2 bases and J 6 bases; bases outside gene matches: 8. This CDR3 contains 15 residues.

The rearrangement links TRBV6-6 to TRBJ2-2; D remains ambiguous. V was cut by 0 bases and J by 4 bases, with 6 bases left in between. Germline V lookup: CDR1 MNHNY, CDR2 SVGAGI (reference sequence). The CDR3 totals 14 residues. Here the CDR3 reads CASSYSPGTGELFF. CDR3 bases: TGTGCCAGCAGTTACTCTCCGGGCACCGGGGAGCTGTTTTTT.

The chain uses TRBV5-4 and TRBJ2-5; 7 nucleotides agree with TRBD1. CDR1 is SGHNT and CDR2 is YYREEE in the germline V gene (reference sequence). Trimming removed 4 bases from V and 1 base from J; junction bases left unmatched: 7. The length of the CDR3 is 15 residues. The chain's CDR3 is CASSVGTALQETQYF. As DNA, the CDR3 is TGTGCCAGCAGCGTGGGGACAGCCCTCCAAGAGACCCAGTACTTC.

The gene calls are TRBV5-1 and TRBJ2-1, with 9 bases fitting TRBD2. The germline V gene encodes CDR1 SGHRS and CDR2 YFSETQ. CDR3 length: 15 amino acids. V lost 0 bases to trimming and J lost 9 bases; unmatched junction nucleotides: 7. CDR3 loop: CASSLALSGSLEQFF. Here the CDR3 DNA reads TGCGCCAGCAGCTTGGCTCTTAGCGGGAGCCTTGAGCAGTTCTTC.

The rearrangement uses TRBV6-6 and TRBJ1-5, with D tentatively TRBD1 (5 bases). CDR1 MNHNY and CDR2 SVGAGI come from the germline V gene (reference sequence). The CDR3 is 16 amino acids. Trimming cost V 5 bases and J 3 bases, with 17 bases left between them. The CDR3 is CASSLYRTDYNQPQHF. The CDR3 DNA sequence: TGTGCCAGCAGTCTATACAGGACCGATTACAATCAGCCCCAGCATTTT.

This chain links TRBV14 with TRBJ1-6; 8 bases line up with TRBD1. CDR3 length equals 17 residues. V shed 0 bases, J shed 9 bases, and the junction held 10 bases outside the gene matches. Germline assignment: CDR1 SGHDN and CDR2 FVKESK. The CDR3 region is CASSQDVGQGISSPLHF. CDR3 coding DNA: TGTGCCAGCAGCCAAGACGTCGGACAGGGAATAAGTTCACCCCTCCACTTT.

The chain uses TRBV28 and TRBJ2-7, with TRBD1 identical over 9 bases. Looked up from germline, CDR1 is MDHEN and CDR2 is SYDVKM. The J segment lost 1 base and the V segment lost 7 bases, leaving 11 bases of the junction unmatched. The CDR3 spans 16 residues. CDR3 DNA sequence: TGTGCCAGCAATGATATCCCGGGACAGGGATCCTACGAGCAGTACTTC. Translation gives CASNDIPGQGSYEQYF.

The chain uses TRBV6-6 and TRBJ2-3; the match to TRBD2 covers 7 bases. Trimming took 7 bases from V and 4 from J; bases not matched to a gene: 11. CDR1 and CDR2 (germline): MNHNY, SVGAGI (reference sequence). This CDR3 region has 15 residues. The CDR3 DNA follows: TGTGCCAGCAACAACGGGGGGAGGGCCTCAGATACGCAGTATTTT. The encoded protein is CASNNGGRASDTQYF.

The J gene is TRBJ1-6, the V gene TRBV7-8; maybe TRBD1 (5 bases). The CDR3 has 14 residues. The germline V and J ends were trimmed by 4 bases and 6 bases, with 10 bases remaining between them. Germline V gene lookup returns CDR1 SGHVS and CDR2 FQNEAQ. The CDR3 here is CASSSTATNSPLHF. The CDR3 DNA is TGTGCCAGCAGCTCGACAGCGACTAATTCACCCCTCCACTTT.

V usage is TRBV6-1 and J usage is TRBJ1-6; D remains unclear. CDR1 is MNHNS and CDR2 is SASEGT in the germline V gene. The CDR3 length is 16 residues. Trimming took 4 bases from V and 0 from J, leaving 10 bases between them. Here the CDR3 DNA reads TGTGCCAGCAGTGTGGTTGAGGGCTCCTATAATTCACCCCTCCACTTT. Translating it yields CASSVVEGSYNSPLHF.

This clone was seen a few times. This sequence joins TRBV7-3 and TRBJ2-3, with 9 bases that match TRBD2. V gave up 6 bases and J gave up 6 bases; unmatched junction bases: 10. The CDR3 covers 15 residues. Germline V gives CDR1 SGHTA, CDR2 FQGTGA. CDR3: CASRRGGELVDTQYF. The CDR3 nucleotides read TGTGCCAGCAGACGCGGGGGGGAACTCGTGGATACGCAGTATTTT.

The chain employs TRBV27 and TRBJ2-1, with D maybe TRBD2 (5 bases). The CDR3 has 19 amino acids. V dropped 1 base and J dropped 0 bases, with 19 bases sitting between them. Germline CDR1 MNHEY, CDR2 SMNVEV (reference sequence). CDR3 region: CASSLFPPQTRSSYNEQFF. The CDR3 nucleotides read TGTGCCAGCAGTTTATTTCCTCCCCAAACTAGGAGCTCCTACAATGAGCAGTTCTTC.

CDR3: CSVAPGVWRGPDNEQFF. The CDR3 bases are TGCAGCGTTGCCCCTGGGGTTTGGCGGGGGCCTGACAATGAGCAGTTCTTC. The chain uses TRBV29-1 and TRBJ2-1; tentative D call: TRBD2 (7 bases). In germline, CDR1 is SQVTM, CDR2 ANQGSEA. This CDR3 spans 17 amino acids. The ends were cut back, 4 bases at V and 5 bases at J, with 24 bases in the middle.